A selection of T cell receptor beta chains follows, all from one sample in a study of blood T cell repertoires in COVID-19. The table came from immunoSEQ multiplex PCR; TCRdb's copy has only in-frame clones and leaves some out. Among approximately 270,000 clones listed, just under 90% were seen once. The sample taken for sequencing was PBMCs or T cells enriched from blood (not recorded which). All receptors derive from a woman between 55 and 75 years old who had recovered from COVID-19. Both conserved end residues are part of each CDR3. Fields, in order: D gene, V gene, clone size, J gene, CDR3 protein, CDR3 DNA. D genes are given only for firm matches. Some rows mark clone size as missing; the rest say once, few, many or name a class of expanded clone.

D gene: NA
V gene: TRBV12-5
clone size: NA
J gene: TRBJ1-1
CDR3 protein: CASGGDIGLNTEAFF
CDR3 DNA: TGTGCTAGTGGGGGGGACATAGGTTTGAACACTGAAGCTTTCTTT

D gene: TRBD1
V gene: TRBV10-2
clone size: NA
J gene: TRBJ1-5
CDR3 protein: CASAGQGVGQPQHF
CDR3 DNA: TGCGCCAGCGCAGGACAGGGTGTGGGCCAGCCCCAGCATTTT

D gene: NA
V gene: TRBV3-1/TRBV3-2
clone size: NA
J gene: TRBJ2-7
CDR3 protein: CASTPQAAPTEQYF
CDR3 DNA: TGTGCCAGCACCCCACAGGCGGCGCCCACGGAGCAGTACTTC

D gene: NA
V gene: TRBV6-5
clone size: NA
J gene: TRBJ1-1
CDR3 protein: CASTYRGGDTEAFF
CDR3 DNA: TGTGCCAGCACATATCGTGGGGGGGACACTGAAGCTTTCTTT

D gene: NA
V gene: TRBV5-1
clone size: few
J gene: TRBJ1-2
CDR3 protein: CASSAGGLGGYTF
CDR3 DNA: TGCGCCAGCAGCGCAGGAGGGTTGGGTGGCTACACCTTC

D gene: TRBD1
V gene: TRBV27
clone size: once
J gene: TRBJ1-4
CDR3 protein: CASSLQGSGGEKLFF
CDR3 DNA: TGTGCCAGCAGCTTACAGGGGAGCGGGGGCGAAAAACTGTTTTTT

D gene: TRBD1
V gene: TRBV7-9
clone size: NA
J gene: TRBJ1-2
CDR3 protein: CASSLIDRAGYTF
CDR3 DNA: TGTGCCAGCAGCTTAATAGACAGGGCTGGCTACACCTTC

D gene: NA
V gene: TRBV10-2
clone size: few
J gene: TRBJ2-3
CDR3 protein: CASSLAQSADTQYF
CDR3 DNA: TGCGCCAGCAGTTTGGCCCAATCCGCAGATACGCAGTATTTT

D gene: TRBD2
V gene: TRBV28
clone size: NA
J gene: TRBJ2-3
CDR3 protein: CASSLTSGRALVDTQYF
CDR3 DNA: TGTGCCAGCAGCTTGACTAGCGGGAGGGCCTTAGTAGATACGCAGTATTTT

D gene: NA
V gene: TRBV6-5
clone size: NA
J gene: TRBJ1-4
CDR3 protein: CASSYSFSGVGEKLFF
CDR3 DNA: TGTGCCAGCAGTTACTCGTTTTCAGGTGTTGGCGAAAAACTGTTTTTT